Following are 21 T cell receptor beta chains from one sample sequenced in a study of blood T cell repertoires in COVID-19. The method was immunoSEQ multiplex PCR; TCRdb's version includes in-frame clones alone and lacks a portion of them. The sample lists roughly 260,000 clones; around 90% were seen once. Input material: PBMCs or T cells enriched from blood (not recorded which). Every receptor here comes from a woman aged 25 to 39 with acute COVID-19.

The V and J genes are TRBV20-1 and TRBJ2-7; no firm D call. The ends were cut back, 7 bases at V and 5 bases at J, with 9 bases in the middle. Germline CDR1 reads DFQATT; CDR2 reads SNEGSKA (reference sequence). The length of the CDR3 is 10 residues. The CDR3 DNA reads as TGCAGTGGCAGGATAGACGAGCAGTACTTC. Translation gives CSGRIDEQYF.

Only a few counts were recorded for this clone. V is TRBV19 and J is TRBJ1-3, with 7 bases matching TRBD1. The CDR3 has 14 residues. V lost 6 bases and J lost 5; bases outside the gene matches: 7. The germline V gene has CDR1 LNHDA and CDR2 SQIVND (reference sequence). CDR3 loop: CASRNRGLRNTIYF. The CDR3 nucleotides are TGTGCCAGTAGAAACAGGGGTTTAAGAAACACCATATATTTT.

The chain uses TRBV19 and TRBJ1-5; possible D gene TRBD1, 6 bases. Per germline, CDR1 LNHDA and CDR2 SQIVND (reference sequence). The CDR3 loop spans 12 amino acids. Trimming left V 7 bases short and J 7 bases short, with 11 bases between. As DNA, the CDR3 is TGTGCCAGTAACAGGGCAAACCAGCCCCAGCATTTT. Amino acid sequence: CASNRANQPQHF.

The chain uses TRBV11-1 and TRBJ2-7, with 7 bases identical to TRBD2. V dropped 8 bases and J dropped 5; count of bases not matched to a gene: 9. The germline V gene encodes CDR1 SGHAT and CDR2 FQDESV (reference sequence). This CDR3 has 13 amino acids. CDR3 DNA: TGTGCCAGCGCAAGGGGAGGGGCCGACGAGCAGTACTTC. This sequence encodes CASARGGADEQYF. Using reference TRBV11-1 and TRBJ2-7 for the parts outside the CDR3, the full variable domain is EAEVAQSPRYKITEKSQAVAFWCDPISGHATLYWYRQILGQGPELLVQFQDESVVDDSQLPKDRFSAERLKGVDSTLKIQPAELGDSAMYLCASARGGADEQYFGPGTRLTVT.

CDR3 region: CASSPPAARYEQYF. CDR3 DNA: TGTGCCAGCAGTCCCCCGGCGGCGAGATACGAGCAGTACTTC. This sequence joins TRBV28 and TRBJ2-7; D call uncertain. CDR3 length: 14 amino acids. Trimming stripped 5 bases from V and 4 bases from J, with 15 bases between. In germline, CDR1 is MDHEN, CDR2 SYDVKM.

The genes are TRBV3-1 (or the pseudogene TRBV3-2) and TRBJ2-7; 10 bases fit TRBD2. Germline CDR1 reads LGHDT; CDR2 reads YNNKEL (reference sequence). V lost 4 bases and J lost 0; bases outside the gene matches: 3. The CDR3 extends over 15 amino acids. The CDR3 loop is CASSRTSGYSYEQYF. CDR3 nucleotide sequence: TGTGCCAGCAGCCGGACTAGCGGTTACTCCTACGAGCAGTACTTC.

The chain has TRBV28 and TRBJ1-5, with 8 bases matching TRBD1. The CDR3 contains 14 residues. V lost 6 bases, J lost 7 bases, and 8 bases stayed unmatched. Germline assignment: CDR1 MDHEN and CDR2 SYDVKM. The CDR3 sequence is CASSLTGGGQPQHF. CDR3 nucleotides: TGTGCCAGCAGCCTAACAGGGGGTGGGCAGCCCCAGCATTTT.

The chain is built from TRBV6-5 and TRBJ1-5, with 7 nucleotides matching TRBD1. The CDR3 totals 14 residues. Trimming cost V 6 bases and J 4 bases; bases outside gene matches: 6. In germline, CDR1 is MNHEY, CDR2 SVGAGI. Here the CDR3 reads CASSSDRENQPQHF. As DNA, the CDR3 is TGTGCCAGCAGCTCCGACAGGGAAAATCAGCCCCAGCATTTT.

A note on this clone: Within the sample, other DNA sequences also encode this same CDR3. J is TRBJ2-7 and V is TRBV5-1; 9 bases align to TRBD1. This CDR3 has 13 amino acids. Germline CDR1 reads SGHRS; CDR2 reads YFSETQ. V lost 4 bases, J lost 6 bases, and 5 bases stayed unmatched. The CDR3 spells CASSLGQGGEQYF. The CDR3 nucleotides read TGCGCCAGCAGCCTGGGACAGGGCGGCGAGCAGTACTTC.

The chain uses TRBV19 and TRBJ1-1; D ambiguous. The V gene's germline CDR1 is LNHDA and CDR2 SQIVND (reference sequence). This CDR3 region has 14 residues. Trimming pared 0 bases from V and 5 bases from J, leaving 10 bases between. The CDR3 DNA is TGTGCCAGTAGTATAGAGCCGGAGAGAACTGAAGCTTTCTTT. Amino acids: CASSIEPERTEAFF.

The rearrangement links TRBV7-2 to TRBJ2-3; D possibly corresponds to TRBD1 (6 bases). Germline V gene lookup returns CDR1 SGHTA and CDR2 FQGNSA. The length of the CDR3 is 15 residues. Trimming shortened V by 1 base and J by 3 bases, and 11 bases separated the two germline ends. CDR3 DNA sequence: TGTGCCAGCAGCTTAGGGGGGCGTGGTACAGATACGCAGTATTTT. Amino acid sequence: CASSLGGRGTDTQYF. Full variable domain (rest looked up from reference TRBV7-2 and TRBJ2-3): GAGVSQSPSNKVTEKGKDVELRCDPISGHTALYWYRQSLGQGLEFLIYFQGNSAPDKSGLPSDRFSAERTGGSVSTLTIQRTQQEDSAVYLCASSLGGRGTDTQYFGPGTRLTVL.

This chain links TRBV21-1 with TRBJ2-7; TRBD2, as called in the table, went unchecked against the DNA. TRBV21-1 is a documented pseudogene. The CDR3 loop spans 12 amino acids. The CDR3 region has the DNA TGTGCCAGCAGCAAGCCCAGACTCGAGCAGTACTTC. Residues: CASSKPRLEQYF.

The chain uses TRBV28 and TRBJ1-5, with no clear D. Germline V gene data show CDR1 as MDHEN and CDR2 as SYDVKM. CDR3 length: 14 residues. With 2 bases removed from V and 0 bases from J, the gap between germline ends came to 5 bases. CDR3 sequence (DNA): TGTGCCAGCAGTTTAGGACTTAGCAATCAGCCCCAGCATTTT. It translates to CASSLGLSNQPQHF.

This clone turned up a few times. V is TRBV6-5 and J is TRBJ1-2; a weak D match, TRBD1 (5 bases). Germline CDR1 reads MNHEY; CDR2 reads SVGAGI. The CDR3 length is 13 residues. Trimming left V 5 bases short and J 7 bases short, with 14 bases between. The CDR3 DNA follows: TGTGCCAGCAGTCCAGGGTATTCCGGTGGCTACACCTTC. It codes for CASSPGYSGGYTF.

V usage is TRBV7-2 and J usage is TRBJ1-1, with D unresolved. CDR3 length equals 15 residues. CDR1 SGHTA and CDR2 FQGNSA come from the germline V gene. The V gene lost 1 base and the J gene lost 0 bases, with 9 bases spanning the gap. The CDR3 nucleotides are TGTGCCAGCAGCTTAGGAACAGCACTGAACACTGAAGCTTTCTTT. Residues: CASSLGTALNTEAFF.

The rearrangement links TRBV6-5 to TRBJ2-7; 12 bases agree with TRBD2. Losses at the gene ends were 8 bases for V and 3 bases for J; bases not matched to a gene: 5. CDR1 MNHEY and CDR2 SVGAGI come from the germline V gene. CDR3 length: 14 amino acids. The CDR3, as DNA: TGTGCCAGCGAGACTAGCGGGGGAGTCTACGAGCAGTACTTC. Amino acid sequence: CASETSGGVYEQYF.

V gene TRBV18 combines with J gene TRBJ1-3, with a weak D call TRBD1 (6 bases). The germline gives CDR1 KGHSH, CDR2 LQKENI. V was clipped by 3 bases and J by 0 bases, with 9 bases between them. CDR3 size: 15 residues. CDR3 loop: CASSPGTNSGNTIYF. For the CDR3, the DNA is TGTGCCAGCTCACCCGGGACAAACTCTGGAAACACCATATATTTT. Combining the CDR3 with reference TRBV18 and TRBJ1-3 gives the whole variable domain NAGVMQNPRHLVRRRGQEARLRCSPMKGHSHVYWYRQLPEEGLKFMVYLQKENIIDESGMPKERFSAEFPKEGPSILRIQQVVRGDSAAYFCASSPGTNSGNTIYFGEGSWLTVV.

V gene TRBV18 combines with J gene TRBJ1-2; no clear D gene. The CDR3 totals 13 residues. Deletions cut 3 bases from V and 7 bases from J, with 12 bases between. Per the germline V gene, CDR1 is KGHSH and CDR2 is LQKENI. The CDR3 DNA reads TGTGCCAGCTCACCTGCCAGAAACAGTGGCTACACCTTC. As protein: CASSPARNSGYTF.

The chain has TRBV7-2 and TRBJ1-5; TRBD1 aligns across 7 bases. With 3 bases clipped from V and 7 bases from J, the junction kept 9 bases outside the gene matches. The germline V gene has CDR1 SGHTA and CDR2 FQGNSA. The CDR3 is made up of 15 amino acids. The CDR3 loop is CASSLTEQGTQPQHF. The CDR3 region has the DNA TGTGCCAGCAGCTTGACGGAACAGGGGACGCAGCCCCAGCATTTT.

This clone showed up just a few times. The CDR3 loop reads CASSPARGNQETQYF. CDR3 DNA sequence: TGTGCCAGTAGCCCCGCGCGGGGAAATCAAGAGACCCAGTACTTC. J is TRBJ2-5 and V is TRBV19, with D perhaps matching TRBD2 (6 bases). CDR1 is LNHDA and CDR2 is SQIVND in the germline V gene (reference sequence). This CDR3 is 15 amino acids long. Trimming stripped 6 bases from V and 2 bases from J, with 16 bases between.

The rearrangement joins TRBV9 to TRBJ2-2; D might be TRBD2 (5 bases). The CDR3 sequence is 14 residues long. The V gene's germline CDR1 is SGDLS and CDR2 YYNGEE. The V and J ends lost 5 bases and 7 bases respectively, with 15 bases between them. CDR3 in amino acids: CASSGRVNHGELFF. The CDR3 bases are TGTGCCAGCAGTGGGAGAGTAAACCACGGGGAGCTGTTTTTT.